This T cell receptor (beta chain) is from a study of beta chain features in type 1 diabetes. V lost 5 bases to trimming and J lost 1 base, with 10 bases between them. CDR1 MNHEY and CDR2 SMNVEV come from the germline V gene (reference sequence). The CDR3 is 14 residues long. Stem cell-like memory, regulatory, central memory and naive CD4+ cells were sorted via CD45RO/CCR7/CD25/CD127/CD95/CD27. The investigators reverse transcribed all of the isolated RNA, so they sequenced expressed TCRB transcripts. The data were produced by immunoSEQ multiplex PCR, yet TCRdb's version contains in-frame clones alone and is incomplete. The repertoire has approximately 160,000 clones, about 9.8% of them found once; the top ten carry less than 3%.

The sample consisted of central memory CD4+ T cells from blood. The gene calls are TRBV27 and TRBJ2-3; D gene ambiguous. The sequence came from a woman between 18 and 29 years old in good health. The DNA of the CDR3 is TGTGCCAGCAGTCGGGTGGCTGGCACAGATACGCAGTATTTT. The encoded protein is CASSRVAGTDTQYF.